This T cell receptor (beta chain) comes out of a study of T cells after yellow fever vaccination. General observations from the study: Clones that expanded after primary vaccination mostly reappeared after the booster (roughly 95% CD4, 88% CD8). A small share of clonotypes appeared in both CD4 and CD8 compartments.

Turning to this clonotype: Its target is not known.

The germline CDR1 and CDR2 sequences are LGHNA and YSLEER. The CDR3 runs to 18 residues. V gave up 1 base and J gave up 0 bases; unmatched junction bases: 3. TCRdb passed the 5' RACE reads through MiXCR, listing each CDR3 protein once. The repertoire holds approximately 110,000 distinct CDR3 sequences, with 7.4% as singletons. The chain is built from TRBV4-3 and TRBJ2-6, with 10 bases aligning to TRBD1. The starting material was CD4+ T cells sorted from PBMCs, obtained 10 to 11 days after the first yellow fever vaccination. The TCR comes from a man in his late teens or twenties who received the YFV17D yellow fever vaccine. CDR3 in DNA: TGCGCCAGCAGCCAAGGACAGGGGGCTTTCTCTGGGGCCAACGTCCTGACTTTC. Its translation: CASSQGQGAFSGANVLTF.